These 27 T cell receptor beta chains were all obtained from the same sample, sequenced in a study of T cells in Graves' hyperthyroidism and ophthalmopathy. Amplified TCR beta CDR3 regions derived from RNA transcripts. HTBI primers drove first-round RT-PCR of the TCR CDR3. TCRdb processed the multiplex PCR reads anew with MiXCR; each CDR3 protein has one entry. Here the sample spans more than 500,000 distinct CDR3 sequences, about 45% being singletons. Sequenced material: peripheral blood or thyroid tissue (not recorded which). These receptors originate from an adult woman with Graves' disease, either hyperthyroidism or ophthalmopathy (not recorded which).

This clonotype was detected a few times. The chain links TRBV4-3 to TRBJ1-6; D not certain. Germline CDR1 LGHNA, CDR2 YSLEER. This CDR3 has 16 amino acids. V was clipped by 3 bases and J by 0 bases, with 9 bases between them. CDR3 loop: CASSQDHSSYNSPLHF. CDR3 bases: TGCGCCAGCAGCCAGGACCATAGCTCCTATAATTCACCCCTCCACTTT.

Ten or more counts support this clonotype. The V and J genes are TRBV29-1 and TRBJ2-5; no firm D call. Trimming took 4 bases from V and 10 from J, leaving 10 bases between them. Per germline, CDR1 SQVTM and CDR2 ANQGSEA. The CDR3 length is 10 residues. In nucleotides, the CDR3 is TGCAGCGTTGCCCTTGGTGACCAGTACTTC. Protein sequence: CSVALGDQYF.

In DNA, the CDR3 is TGTGCCAGCAGTCCCTGGGAGACCCAGTACTTC. It encodes CASSPWETQYF. This chain links TRBV2 with TRBJ2-5; D is unclear. V gave up 5 bases and J gave up 5 bases, with 6 bases separating them. This CDR3 is 11 amino acids long. Germline CDR1 reads SNHLY; CDR2 reads FYNNEI.

The chain's CDR3 is CASSDRGAGVETQYF. The CDR3 DNA sequence: TGTGCCAGCAGTGATAGGGGAGCGGGAGTAGAGACCCAGTACTTC. This chain links TRBV2 with TRBJ2-5, with 8 bases identical to TRBD2. The CDR3 loop spans 15 amino acids. CDR1 SNHLY and CDR2 FYNNEI come from the germline V gene. V lost 3 bases and J lost 4; bases outside the gene matches: 7.

Regarding this clonotype: In this CDR3 the conserved last residue, phenylalanine or tryptophan, is missing, so a read error is likely. The limits of the CDR3 on the DNA are not certain, so only TCRdb's listed CDR3 is given. The V and J genes are TRBV7-9 and TRBJ2-7; TRBD1 was called by the table and not checked on the DNA. The CDR3 totals 8 residues, both ends included. The germline V gene has CDR1 SEHNR and CDR2 FQNEAQ (reference sequence). CDR3 sequence reads: CASSSSAG.

The V and J genes are TRBV25-1 and TRBJ1-1; D gene uncertain. Germline loops: CDR1 MGHDK, CDR2 SYGVNS. This CDR3 is 14 amino acids long. V gave up 3 bases and J gave up 4 bases, with 12 bases separating them. As DNA, the CDR3 is TGTGCCAGCAGTGATCGGGGTTATGGCACTGAAGCTTTCTTT. Protein product: CASSDRGYGTEAFF.

This clonotype was picked up a small number of times. This chain connects TRBV15 to TRBJ2-3; D possibly corresponds to TRBD2 (6 bases). Germline V gene data show CDR1 as LNHNV and CDR2 as YYDKDF (reference sequence). The CDR3 length is 16 residues. V dropped 1 base and J dropped 2 bases, with 13 bases sitting between them. CDR3 sequence: CATSRGGAGSTDTQYF. The CDR3 DNA reads as TGTGCCACCAGCAGAGGAGGGGCGGGATCCACAGATACGCAGTATTTT.

The chain recombines TRBV2 with TRBJ2-5, with 14 bases that match TRBD2. Germline loops: CDR1 SNHLY, CDR2 FYNNEI. This CDR3 is built from 16 residues. V trimming: 5 bases; J trimming: 3 bases; junction bases outside the gene matches: 5. The CDR3 DNA is TGTGCCAGCAGTCCACCGGGACTAGCGGGAGAAGAGACCCAGTACTTC. Protein: CASSPPGLAGEETQYF.

Of note for this clonotype: An end of the junction differs from the germline gene, which may be a read error. The chain carries TRBV2 and TRBJ1-2; D might be TRBD1 (6 bases). The CDR3 contains 15 residues. CDR1 is SNHLY, CDR2 FYNNEI, per germline. CDR3 DNA sequence: TGTGCCATCAGTGAGGGACAACGGGGCAACTATGGCTACACCTTC. This sequence encodes CAISEGQRGNYGYTF.

The V call is TRBV14, the J call TRBJ1-5; D remains unclear. This CDR3 is built from 16 residues. Trimming cost V 0 bases and J 2 bases, with 11 bases left between them. Germline loops: CDR1 SGHDN, CDR2 FVKESK. The CDR3 nucleotides are TGTGCCAGCAGCCAAGAAGCCCGGGCCTGCAATCAGCCCCAGCATTTT. It encodes CASSQEARACNQPQHF.

The chain carries TRBV10-3 and TRBJ1-2, with TRBD1 matching 8 bases. Per germline, CDR1 ENHRY and CDR2 SYGVKD. V was pared by 4 bases and J by 3 bases, with 4 bases of the junction left unmatched. The CDR3 length is 14 residues. The CDR3 coding sequence is TGTGCCATCAGTGGATCGGGACAGGACTATGGCTACACCTTC. As protein: CAISGSGQDYGYTF.

The V gene is TRBV29-1, the J gene TRBJ1-4; perhaps TRBD1 as D (6 bases). V was trimmed by 1 base and J by 3 bases, leaving 15 bases between them. Germline V CDR1 and CDR2: SQVTM, ANQGSEA. The CDR3 is 16 amino acids. The CDR3 DNA is TGCAGCGTTGAAGGGGCAGGGGCAGGAGCTAATGAAAAACTGTTTTTT. This sequence encodes CSVEGAGAGANEKLFF.

This clonotype was detected a few times. This chain joins TRBV7-2 and TRBJ2-5, with TRBD2 matching over 12 bases. Germline trimming cut 5 bases from V and 10 bases from J; bases unmatched to any gene: 8. The CDR3 sequence is 14 residues long. Germline-derived CDR1 and CDR2 are SGHTA and FQGNSA. The CDR3 sequence is CASSLGTSGWDQYF. CDR3 DNA: TGTGCCAGCAGCCTCGGGACTAGCGGGTGGGACCAGTACTTC.

This clonotype was seen only a few times. This chain joins TRBV7-9 and TRBJ2-7; TRBD1 agrees at 12 bases. Germline-derived CDR1 and CDR2 are SEHNR and FQNEAQ (reference sequence). After removal of 8 bases from V and 3 bases from J, the junction contained 8 bases not matched to a gene. The CDR3 is made up of 15 amino acids. CDR3 loop: CASWPGTGGFYEQYF. CDR3 sequence (DNA): TGTGCCAGCTGGCCCGGGACAGGGGGCTTCTACGAGCAGTACTTC.

V and J are TRBV14 and TRBJ2-5; 11 nucleotides match TRBD2. Germline loops: CDR1 SGHDN, CDR2 FVKESK. CDR3 length: 17 residues. Germline trimming cut 1 base from V and 5 bases from J; bases unmatched to any gene: 9. The DNA of the CDR3 is TGTGCCAGCAGCCAAGCTCGAGGACTAGCGGGTGTGGAGACCCAGTACTTC. Residues: CASSQARGLAGVETQYF.

The V and J genes are TRBV20-1 and TRBJ1-5; D remains ambiguous. CDR3 length: 13 amino acids. The germline gives CDR1 DFQATT, CDR2 SNEGSKA (reference sequence). Trimming cost V 3 bases and J 4 bases, with 10 bases left between them. The CDR3 DNA sequence: TGCAGTGCTAGGCTCGACTCGAATCAGCCCCAGCATTTT. Amino acid sequence: CSARLDSNQPQHF.

The gene calls are TRBV12-3 or TRBV12-4 and TRBJ1-2, with unresolved D. This CDR3 contains 12 residues. Between the trimmed V and J ends, which lost 3 bases and 8 bases, there was a span of 10 bases. In DNA, the CDR3 is TGTGCCAGCAGTTTGACCCTTTTCGGCTACACCTTC. It is translated as CASSLTLFGYTF.

This chain links TRBV24-1 with TRBJ2-5; 15 bases fit TRBD2. V was clipped by 4 bases and J by 5 bases; unmatched bases: 4. Germline assignment: CDR1 KGHDR and CDR2 SFDVKD. This CDR3 region has 16 residues. The CDR3 loop reads CATSETGTSGGETQYF. CDR3 DNA: TGTGCCACCAGTGAGACCGGGACTAGCGGGGGGGAGACCCAGTACTTC.

This clonotype was counted at least ten times. V is TRBV9 and J is TRBJ1-6; tentative D call: TRBD1 (6 bases). The CDR3 has 14 residues. With 4 bases removed from V and 8 bases from J, the gap between germline ends came to 13 bases. CDR1 SGDLS and CDR2 YYNGEE come from the germline V gene. The CDR3, as DNA: TGTGCCAGCAGCCCAGGGGCAGGGGATTCACCCCTCCACTTT. Protein product: CASSPGAGDSPLHF.

The V call is TRBV20-1, the J call TRBJ2-2; no firm D call. Trimming left V 2 bases short and J 1 base short, with 11 bases between. Germline V CDR1 and CDR2: DFQATT, SNEGSKA (reference sequence). The CDR3 consists of 15 residues. CDR3 nucleotide sequence: TGCAGTGCTAGACCCCGGACCCAGAACACCGGGGAGCTGTTTTTT. It yields the protein CSARPRTQNTGELFF.

This clonotype was seen only a few times. The chain combines TRBV7-8 with TRBJ2-7; tentative D call: TRBD1 (6 bases). The CDR3 length is 16 residues. The germline gives CDR1 SGHVS, CDR2 FQNEAQ. V shed 5 bases and J shed 3 bases, with 20 bases lying between them. CDR3 nucleotide sequence: TGTGCCAGCAGCCCGAGGGTCGGACAGCAGAGCTACGAGCAGTACTTC. Translated, it gives CASSPRVGQQSYEQYF.

The CDR3 sequence is CASSLEGTVNNEQFF. CDR3 bases: TGTGCCAGCAGCCTTGAGGGGACAGTTAACAATGAGCAGTTCTTC. V gene TRBV9 combines with J gene TRBJ2-7; the match to TRBD1 covers 7 bases. The end of the DNA is better explained by TRBJ2-1, so the J call may be wrong. This CDR3 has 15 residues. Germline CDR1 reads SGDLS; CDR2 reads YYNGEE.

The rearrangement links TRBV3-1 to TRBJ2-2; tentative D call: TRBD1 (6 bases). Trimming cost V 4 bases and J 2 bases, with 14 bases left between them. CDR1 and CDR2 from the germline V gene are LGHDT and YNNKEL (reference sequence). The CDR3 loop spans 16 amino acids. This chain's CDR3 is CASSPRQVPNTGELFF. CDR3 coding DNA: TGTGCCAGCAGCCCCCGACAGGTTCCTAACACCGGGGAGCTGTTTTTT.

Only a few counts were recorded for this clonotype. The CDR3 region has the DNA TGCGCCAGCAGTGAGATTCGGGGGGCGCGGGACTATGGCTACACCTTC. Translation gives CASSEIRGARDYGYTF. The chain has TRBV10-2 and TRBJ1-2, with a weak D call TRBD1 (6 bases). Germline values: CDR1 WSHSY, CDR2 SAAADI. The CDR3 has 16 residues. Trimming pared 2 bases from V and 3 bases from J, leaving 16 bases between.

The sample holds many counts of this clonotype. This chain links TRBV6-1 with TRBJ2-5; possible D gene TRBD2, 7 bases. Per the germline V gene, CDR1 is MNHNS and CDR2 is SASEGT. The CDR3 length is 16 residues. V was pared by 5 bases and J by 5 bases, with 21 bases between. In nucleotides, the CDR3 is TGTGCCAGCAGTCACCCGAGGGGGGGAGCCCGGGAGACCCAGTACTTC. This sequence encodes CASSHPRGGARETQYF.

This chain links TRBV18 with TRBJ1-2; 8 nucleotides align to TRBD1. CDR3 length equals 13 residues. After removal of 6 bases from V and 7 bases from J, the junction contained 7 bases not matched to a gene. Looked up from germline, CDR1 is KGHSH and CDR2 is LQKENI. In DNA form, the CDR3 reads TGTGCCAGCTCTCCAACAGGGGGTAGTGGCTACACCTTC. It encodes CASSPTGGSGYTF.

This clonotype was counted ten times or more. The DNA of the CDR3 is TGTGCCAGCAGCACGGACGGGAACTATGGCTACACCTTC. It translates to CASSTDGNYGYTF. This chain joins TRBV12-3 or TRBV12-4 and TRBJ1-2; D gene ambiguous. The CDR3 spans 13 residues. V was trimmed by 6 bases and J by 2 bases, leaving 10 bases between them.